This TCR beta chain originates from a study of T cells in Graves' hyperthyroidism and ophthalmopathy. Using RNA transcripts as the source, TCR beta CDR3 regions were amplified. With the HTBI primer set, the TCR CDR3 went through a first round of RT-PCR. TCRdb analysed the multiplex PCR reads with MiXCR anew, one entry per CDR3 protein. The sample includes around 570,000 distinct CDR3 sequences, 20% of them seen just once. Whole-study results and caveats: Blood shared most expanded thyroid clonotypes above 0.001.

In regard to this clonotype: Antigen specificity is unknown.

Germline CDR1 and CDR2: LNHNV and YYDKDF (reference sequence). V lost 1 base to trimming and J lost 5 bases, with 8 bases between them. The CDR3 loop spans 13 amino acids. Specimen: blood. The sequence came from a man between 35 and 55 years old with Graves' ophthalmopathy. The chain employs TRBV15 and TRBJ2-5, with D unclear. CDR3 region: CATSRGLEETQYF. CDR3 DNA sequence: TGTGCCACCAGCAGAGGGTTGGAGGAGACCCAGTACTTC.